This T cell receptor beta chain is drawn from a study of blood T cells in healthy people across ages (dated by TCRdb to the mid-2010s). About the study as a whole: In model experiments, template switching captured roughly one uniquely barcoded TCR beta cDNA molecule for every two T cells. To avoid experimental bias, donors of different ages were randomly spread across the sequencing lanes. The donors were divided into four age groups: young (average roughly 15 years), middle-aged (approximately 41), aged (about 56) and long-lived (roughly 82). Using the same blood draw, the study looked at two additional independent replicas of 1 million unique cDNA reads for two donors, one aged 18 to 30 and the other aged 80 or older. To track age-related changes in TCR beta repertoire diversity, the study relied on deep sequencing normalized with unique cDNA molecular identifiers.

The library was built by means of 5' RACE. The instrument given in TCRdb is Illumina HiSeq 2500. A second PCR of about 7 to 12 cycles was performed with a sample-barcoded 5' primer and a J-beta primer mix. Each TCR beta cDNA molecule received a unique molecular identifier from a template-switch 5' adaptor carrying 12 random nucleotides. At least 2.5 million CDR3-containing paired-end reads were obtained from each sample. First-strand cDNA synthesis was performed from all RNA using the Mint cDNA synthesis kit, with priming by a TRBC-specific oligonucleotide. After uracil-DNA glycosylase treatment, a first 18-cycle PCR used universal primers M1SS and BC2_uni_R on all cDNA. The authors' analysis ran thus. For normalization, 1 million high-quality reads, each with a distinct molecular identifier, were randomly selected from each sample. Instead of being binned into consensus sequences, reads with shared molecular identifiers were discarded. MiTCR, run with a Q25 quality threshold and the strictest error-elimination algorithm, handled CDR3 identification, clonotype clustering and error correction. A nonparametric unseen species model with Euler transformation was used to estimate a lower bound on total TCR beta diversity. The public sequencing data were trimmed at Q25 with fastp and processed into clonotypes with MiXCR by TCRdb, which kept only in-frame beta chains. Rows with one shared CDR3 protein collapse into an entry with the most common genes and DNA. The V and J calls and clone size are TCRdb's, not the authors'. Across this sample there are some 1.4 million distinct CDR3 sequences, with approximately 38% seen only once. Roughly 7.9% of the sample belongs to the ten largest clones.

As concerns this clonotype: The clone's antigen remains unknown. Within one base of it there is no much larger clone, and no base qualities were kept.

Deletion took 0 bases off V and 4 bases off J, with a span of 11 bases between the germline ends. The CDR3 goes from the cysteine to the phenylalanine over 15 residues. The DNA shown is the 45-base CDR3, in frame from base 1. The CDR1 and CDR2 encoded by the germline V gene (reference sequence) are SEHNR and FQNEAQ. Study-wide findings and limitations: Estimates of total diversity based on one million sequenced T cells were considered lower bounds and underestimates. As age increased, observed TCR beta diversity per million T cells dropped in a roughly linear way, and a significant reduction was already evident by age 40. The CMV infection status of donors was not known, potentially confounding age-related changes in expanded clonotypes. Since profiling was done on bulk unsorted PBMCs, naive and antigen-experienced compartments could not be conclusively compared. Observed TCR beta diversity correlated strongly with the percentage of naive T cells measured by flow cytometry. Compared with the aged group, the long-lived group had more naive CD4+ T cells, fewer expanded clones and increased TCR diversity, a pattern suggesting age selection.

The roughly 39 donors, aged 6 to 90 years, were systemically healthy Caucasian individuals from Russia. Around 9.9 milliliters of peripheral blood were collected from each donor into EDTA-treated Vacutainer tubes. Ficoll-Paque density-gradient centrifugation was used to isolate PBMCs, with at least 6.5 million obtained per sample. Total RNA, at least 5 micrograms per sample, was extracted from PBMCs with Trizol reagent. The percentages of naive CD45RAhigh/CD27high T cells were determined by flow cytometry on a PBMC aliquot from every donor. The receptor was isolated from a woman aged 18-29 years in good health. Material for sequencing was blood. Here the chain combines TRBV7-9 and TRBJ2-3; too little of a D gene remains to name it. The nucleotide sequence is TGTGCCAGCAGCTTAGCTCCGGGTTACGCAGATACGCAGTATTTT. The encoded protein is CASSLAPGYADTQYF.